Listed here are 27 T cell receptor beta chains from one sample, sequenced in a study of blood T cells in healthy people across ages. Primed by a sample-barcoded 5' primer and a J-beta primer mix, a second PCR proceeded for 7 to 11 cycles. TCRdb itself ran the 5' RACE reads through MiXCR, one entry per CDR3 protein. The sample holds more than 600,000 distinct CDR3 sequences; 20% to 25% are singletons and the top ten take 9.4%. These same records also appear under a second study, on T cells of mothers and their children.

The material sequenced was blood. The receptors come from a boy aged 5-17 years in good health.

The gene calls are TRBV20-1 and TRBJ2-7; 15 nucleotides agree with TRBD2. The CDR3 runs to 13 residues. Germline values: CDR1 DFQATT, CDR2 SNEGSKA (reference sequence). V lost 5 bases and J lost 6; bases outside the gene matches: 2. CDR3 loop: CSARTSGRAEQYF. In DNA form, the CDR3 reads TGCAGTGCTCGGACTAGCGGGAGGGCCGAGCAGTACTTC.

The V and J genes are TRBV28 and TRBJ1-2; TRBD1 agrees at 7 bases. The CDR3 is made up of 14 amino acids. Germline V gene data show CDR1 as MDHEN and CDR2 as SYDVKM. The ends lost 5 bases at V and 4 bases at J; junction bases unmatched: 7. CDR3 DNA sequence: TGTGCCAGCAGTCCCCGACAGGGAGCCTATGGCTACACCTTC. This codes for CASSPRQGAYGYTF.

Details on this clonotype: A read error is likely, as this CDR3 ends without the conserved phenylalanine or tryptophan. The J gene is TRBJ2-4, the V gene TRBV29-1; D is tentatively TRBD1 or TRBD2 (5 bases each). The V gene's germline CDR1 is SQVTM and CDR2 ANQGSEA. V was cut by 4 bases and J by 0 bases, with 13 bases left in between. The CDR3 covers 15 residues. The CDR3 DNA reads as TGCAGCGTTGTCGAGGGGCTGCTAGCCAAAAACATTCAGTACCTC. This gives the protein CSVVEGLLAKNIQYL.

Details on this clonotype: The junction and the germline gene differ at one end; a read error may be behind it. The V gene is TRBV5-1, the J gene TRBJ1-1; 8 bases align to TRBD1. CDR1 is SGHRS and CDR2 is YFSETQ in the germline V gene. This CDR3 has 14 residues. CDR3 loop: CASSLMAGGTDAFF. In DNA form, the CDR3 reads TGCGCCAGCAGCTTGATGGCAGGGGGCACTGACGCTTTCTTT.

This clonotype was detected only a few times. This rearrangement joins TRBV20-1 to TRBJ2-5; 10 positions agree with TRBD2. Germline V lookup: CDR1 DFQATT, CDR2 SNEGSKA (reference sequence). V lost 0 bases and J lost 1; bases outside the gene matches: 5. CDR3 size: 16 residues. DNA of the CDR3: TGCAGTGCTAGAGATCCAGGACTAGCGGCCCAAGAGACCCAGTACTTC. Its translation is CSARDPGLAAQETQYF.

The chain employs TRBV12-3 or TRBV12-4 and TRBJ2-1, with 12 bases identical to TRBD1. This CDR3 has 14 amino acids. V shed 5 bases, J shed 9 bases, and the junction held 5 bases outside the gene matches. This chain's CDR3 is CASSLRDRGREQFF. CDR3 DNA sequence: TGTGCCAGCAGTCTCCGGGACAGGGGGCGTGAGCAGTTCTTC.

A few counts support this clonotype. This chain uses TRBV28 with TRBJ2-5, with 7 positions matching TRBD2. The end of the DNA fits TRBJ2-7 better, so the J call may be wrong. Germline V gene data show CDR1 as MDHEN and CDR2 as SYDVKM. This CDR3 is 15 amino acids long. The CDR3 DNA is TGTGCCAGCAGTTGGGAGGGAGCAAACCCCTACGAGCAGTACTTC. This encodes CASSWEGANPYEQYF.

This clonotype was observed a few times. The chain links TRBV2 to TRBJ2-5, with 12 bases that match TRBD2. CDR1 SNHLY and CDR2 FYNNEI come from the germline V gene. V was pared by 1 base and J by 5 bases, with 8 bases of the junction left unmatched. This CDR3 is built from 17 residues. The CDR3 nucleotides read TGTGCCAGCAGTGAAGTTATCCTAGCGGGGGGGCACGAGACCCAGTACTTC. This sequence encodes CASSEVILAGGHETQYF.

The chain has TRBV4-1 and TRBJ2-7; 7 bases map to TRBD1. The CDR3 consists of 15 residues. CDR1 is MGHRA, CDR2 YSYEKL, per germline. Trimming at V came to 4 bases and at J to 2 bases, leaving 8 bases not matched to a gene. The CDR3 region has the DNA TGCGCCAGCAGCCCCGGACAGGTATCTACCTACGAGCAGTACTTC. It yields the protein CASSPGQVSTYEQYF.

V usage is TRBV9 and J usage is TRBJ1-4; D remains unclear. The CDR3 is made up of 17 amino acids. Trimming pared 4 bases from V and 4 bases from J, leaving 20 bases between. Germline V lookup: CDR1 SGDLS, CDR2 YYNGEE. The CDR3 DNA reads TGTGCCAGCAGCCCAGACGTTAGGGCCGATAATAATGAAAAACTGTTTTTT. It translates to CASSPDVRADNNEKLFF.

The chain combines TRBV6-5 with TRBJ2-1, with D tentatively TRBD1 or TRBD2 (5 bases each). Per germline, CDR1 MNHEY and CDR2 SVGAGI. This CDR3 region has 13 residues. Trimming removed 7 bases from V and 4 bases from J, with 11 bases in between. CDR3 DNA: TGTGCCAGCAAACGGGACCCTTACAATGAGCAGTTCTTC. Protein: CASKRDPYNEQFF.

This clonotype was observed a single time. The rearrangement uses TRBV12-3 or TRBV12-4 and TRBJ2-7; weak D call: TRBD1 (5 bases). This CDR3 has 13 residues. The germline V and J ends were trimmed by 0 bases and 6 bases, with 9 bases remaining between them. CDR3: CASSLAQGREQYF. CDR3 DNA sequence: TGTGCCAGCAGTTTAGCGCAGGGCCGCGAGCAGTACTTC.

CDR3 sequence (DNA): TGTGCCAGCAGCACTACCGGGACAGGGGGTCTTAGCATTCAGTACTTC. Its protein is CASSTTGTGGLSIQYF. V usage is TRBV7-9 and J usage is TRBJ2-4, with 11 bases aligning to TRBD1. After removal of 5 bases from V and 9 bases from J, the junction contained 12 bases not matched to a gene. Germline loops: CDR1 SEHNR, CDR2 FQNEAQ (reference sequence). The CDR3 runs 16 residues. The entire variable domain, with the rest obtained from reference TRBV7-9 and TRBJ2-4, is as follows: DTGVSQNPRHKITKRGQNVTFRCDPISEHNRLYWYRQTLGQGPEFLTYFQNEAQLEKSRLLSDRFSAERPKGSFSTLEIQRTEQGDSAMYLCASSTTGTGGLSIQYFGAGTRLSVL.

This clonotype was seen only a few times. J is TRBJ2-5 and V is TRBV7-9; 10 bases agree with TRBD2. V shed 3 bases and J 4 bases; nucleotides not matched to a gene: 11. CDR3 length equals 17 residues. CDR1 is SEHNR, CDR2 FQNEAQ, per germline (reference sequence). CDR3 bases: TGTGCCAGCAGCTTCACTAGCGGGATAAGTCCCGTAGAGACCCAGTACTTC. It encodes CASSFTSGISPVETQYF.

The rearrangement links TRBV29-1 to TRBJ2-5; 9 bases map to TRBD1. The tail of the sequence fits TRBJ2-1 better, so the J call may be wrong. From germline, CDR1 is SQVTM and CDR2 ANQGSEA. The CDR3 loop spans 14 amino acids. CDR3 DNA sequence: TGCAGCGCACCGGGGACAGGGATAGGGGGTGAGCAGTTCTTC. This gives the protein CSAPGTGIGGEQFF.

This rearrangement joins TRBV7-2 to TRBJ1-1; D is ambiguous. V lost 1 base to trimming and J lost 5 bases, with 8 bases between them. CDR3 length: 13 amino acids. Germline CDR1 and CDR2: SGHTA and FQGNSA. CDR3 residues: CASSLDPGTEAFF. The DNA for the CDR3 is TGTGCCAGCAGCTTAGATCCGGGGACTGAAGCTTTCTTT.

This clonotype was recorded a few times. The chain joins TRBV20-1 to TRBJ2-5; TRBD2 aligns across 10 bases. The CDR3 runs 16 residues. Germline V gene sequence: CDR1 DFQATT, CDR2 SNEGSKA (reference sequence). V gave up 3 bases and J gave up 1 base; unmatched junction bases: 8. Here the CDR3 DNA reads TGCAGTGCTAGGAATCCGAGGACTAGCGGCCAAGAGACCCAGTACTTC. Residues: CSARNPRTSGQETQYF.

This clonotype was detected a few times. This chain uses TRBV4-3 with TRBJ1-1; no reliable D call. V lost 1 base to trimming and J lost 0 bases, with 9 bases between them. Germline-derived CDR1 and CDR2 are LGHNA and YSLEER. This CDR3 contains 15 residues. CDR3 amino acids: CASSQGAGLNTEAFF. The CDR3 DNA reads TGCGCCAGCAGCCAAGGGGCCGGATTGAACACTGAAGCTTTCTTT.

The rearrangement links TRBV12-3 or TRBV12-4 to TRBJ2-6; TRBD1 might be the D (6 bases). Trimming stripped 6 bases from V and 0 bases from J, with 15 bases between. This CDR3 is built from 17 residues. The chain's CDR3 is CASSRTQGLSGANVLTF. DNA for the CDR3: TGTGCCAGCAGCCGGACTCAGGGGCTCTCTGGGGCCAACGTCCTGACTTTC.

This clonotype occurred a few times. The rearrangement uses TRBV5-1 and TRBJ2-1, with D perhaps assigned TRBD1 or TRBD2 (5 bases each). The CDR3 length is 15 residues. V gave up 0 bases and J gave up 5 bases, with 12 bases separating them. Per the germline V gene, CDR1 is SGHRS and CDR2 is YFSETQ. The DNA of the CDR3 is TGCGCCAGCAGCTTGGGGCCCGGGGCAAACAATGAGCAGTTCTTC. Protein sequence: CASSLGPGANNEQFF.

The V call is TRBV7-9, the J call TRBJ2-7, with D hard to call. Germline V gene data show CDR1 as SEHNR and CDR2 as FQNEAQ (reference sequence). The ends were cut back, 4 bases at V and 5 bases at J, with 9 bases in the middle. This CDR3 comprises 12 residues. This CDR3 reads CASSSPRDEQYF. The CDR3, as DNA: TGTGCCAGCAGCTCCCCTAGGGACGAGCAGTACTTC.

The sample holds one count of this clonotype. Written as DNA, the CDR3 is TGCGCCAGCAGCTTAGGGGCCGATAATGAAAAACTGTTTTTT. Residues: CASSLGADNEKLFF. This chain joins TRBV5-1 and TRBJ1-4, with D maybe TRBD1 (5 bases). V lost 2 bases and J 4 bases, leaving 9 bases between the germline ends. The CDR3 has 14 residues. Germline CDR1 and CDR2: SGHRS and YFSETQ. The entire variable domain, with the rest obtained from reference TRBV5-1 and TRBJ1-4, is as follows: KAGVTQTPRYLIKTRGQQVTLSCSPISGHRSVSWYQQTPGQGLQFLFEYFSETQRNKGNFPGRFSGRQFSNSRSEMNVSTLELGDSALYLCASSLGADNEKLFFGSGTQLSVL.

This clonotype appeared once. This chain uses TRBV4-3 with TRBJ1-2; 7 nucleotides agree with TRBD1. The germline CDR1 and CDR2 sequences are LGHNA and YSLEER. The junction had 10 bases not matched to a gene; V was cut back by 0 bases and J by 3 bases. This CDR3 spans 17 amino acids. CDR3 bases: TGCGCCAGCAGCCAAGAATCGGCGTTGCAGGGGGACTATGGCTACACCTTC. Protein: CASSQESALQGDYGYTF.

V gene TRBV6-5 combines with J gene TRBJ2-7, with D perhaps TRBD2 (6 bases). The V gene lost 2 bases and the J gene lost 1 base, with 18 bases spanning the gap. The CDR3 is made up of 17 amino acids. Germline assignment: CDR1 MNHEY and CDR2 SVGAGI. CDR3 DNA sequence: TGTGCCAGCAGTTACCTATCCGGGACGGGAGCGTCCTACGAGCAGTACTTC. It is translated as CASSYLSGTGASYEQYF.

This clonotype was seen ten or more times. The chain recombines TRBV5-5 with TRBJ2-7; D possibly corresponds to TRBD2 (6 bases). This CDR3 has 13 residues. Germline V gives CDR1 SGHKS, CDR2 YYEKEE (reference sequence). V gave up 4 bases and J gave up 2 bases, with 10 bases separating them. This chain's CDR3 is CASSPTSAYEQYF. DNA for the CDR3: TGTGCCAGCAGCCCGACTAGTGCCTACGAGCAGTACTTC.

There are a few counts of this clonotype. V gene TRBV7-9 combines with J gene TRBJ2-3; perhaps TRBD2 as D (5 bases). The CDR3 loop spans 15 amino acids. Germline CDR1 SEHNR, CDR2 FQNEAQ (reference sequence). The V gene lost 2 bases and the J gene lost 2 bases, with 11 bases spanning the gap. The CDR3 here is CASSLLAHLTDTQYF. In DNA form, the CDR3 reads TGTGCCAGCAGCTTACTAGCCCATCTCACAGATACGCAGTATTTT. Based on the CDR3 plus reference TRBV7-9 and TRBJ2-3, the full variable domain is DTGVSQNPRHKITKRGQNVTFRCDPISEHNRLYWYRQTLGQGPEFLTYFQNEAQLEKSRLLSDRFSAERPKGSFSTLEIQRTEQGDSAMYLCASSLLAHLTDTQYFGPGTRLTVL.

This CDR3 is CASSPRRQGNGDIQYF. The CDR3 DNA reads TGTGCCAGCAGTCCCCGTCGACAGGGAAATGGGGACATTCAGTACTTC. This sequence joins TRBV12-3 or TRBV12-4 and TRBJ2-4; 7 bases are a match to TRBD1. V dropped 5 bases and J dropped 8; count of bases not matched to a gene: 15. The CDR3 loop spans 16 amino acids.